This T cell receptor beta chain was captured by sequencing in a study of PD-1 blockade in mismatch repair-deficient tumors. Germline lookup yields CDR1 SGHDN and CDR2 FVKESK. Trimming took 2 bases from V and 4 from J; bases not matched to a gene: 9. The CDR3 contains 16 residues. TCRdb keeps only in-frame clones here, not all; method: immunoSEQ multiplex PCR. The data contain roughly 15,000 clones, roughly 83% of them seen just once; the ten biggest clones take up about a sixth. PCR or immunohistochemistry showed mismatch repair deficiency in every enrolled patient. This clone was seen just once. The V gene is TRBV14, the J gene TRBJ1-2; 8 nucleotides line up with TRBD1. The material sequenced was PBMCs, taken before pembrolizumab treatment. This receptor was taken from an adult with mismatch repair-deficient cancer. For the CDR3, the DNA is TGTGCCAGCAGCCAATCCCGGGACAGGACCATCTATGGCTACACCTTC. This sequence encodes CASSQSRDRTIYGYTF.